Following are 3 T cell receptor beta chains from one sample sequenced in a study of CD8 T cells in ankylosing spondylitis. TCRdb re-called the 5' RACE reads with MiXCR, one entry per CDR3 protein. The sample yields approximately 340,000 distinct CDR3 sequences, 14% to 15% seen once. The sample was blood, either unsorted or a sorted T cell fraction (not recorded which). Every receptor here comes from a male donor with ankylosing spondylitis or in good health (not recorded which).

The chain recombines TRBV6-5 with TRBJ1-3; the D is unclear. Germline V CDR1 and CDR2: MNHEY, SVGAGI. There are 15 residues in the CDR3. V lost 1 base and J 7 bases, leaving 14 bases between the germline ends. The chain's CDR3 is CASSYFFSHGNTIYF. In nucleotides, the CDR3 is TGTGCCAGCAGTTACTTCTTCTCCCACGGCAACACCATATATTTT.

The chain links TRBV7-8 to TRBJ1-1; 7 positions match TRBD1. J gave up 3 bases and V 2 bases, and 6 bases lay outside the gene matches. The CDR3 is made up of 15 amino acids. CDR1 and CDR2 from the germline V gene are SGHVS and FQNEAQ. The CDR3 region is CASSLRQGSDTEAFF. CDR3 in DNA: TGTGCCAGCAGCTTAAGACAGGGAAGTGACACTGAAGCTTTCTTT.

The rearrangement joins TRBV2 to TRBJ2-1; TRBD2 matches 9 bases. V was clipped by 7 bases and J by 2 bases; unmatched bases: 6. CDR1 is SNHLY, CDR2 FYNNEI, per germline. This CDR3 region has 15 residues. The CDR3 region is CASTKAGGPYNEQFF. The CDR3 DNA follows: TGTGCCAGCACTAAAGCGGGAGGTCCCTACAATGAGCAGTTCTTC.